A single sample is the source of the 32 T cell receptor beta chains below, sequenced in a study of cytomegalovirus exposure and HLA in healthy donors. Amplification used 60 Vbeta primers and 13 Jbeta primers. TCRdb's table, derived via immunoSEQ multiplex PCR, lists solely in-frame clones and lacks some. Here the sample spans some 100,000 clones, roughly 80% being singletons. The sequenced material came from PBMCs. The receptors shown here come from a man in his forties in good health and CMV-seronegative.

The V and J genes are TRBV2 and TRBJ2-7; D is uncertain. Trimming took off 3 bases at V and 3 bases at J, with 6 bases between the two ends. This CDR3 spans 12 amino acids. Germline lookup yields CDR1 SNHLY and CDR2 FYNNEI. For the CDR3, the DNA is TGTGCCAGCAGTGAGGGCCGCTACGAGCAGTACGTC. Its translation is CASSEGRYEQYV.

The chain couples TRBV19 to TRBJ2-3, with TRBD2 matching over 8 bases. Per the germline V gene, CDR1 is LNHDA and CDR2 is SQIVND (reference sequence). The CDR3 covers 14 residues. Unmatched junction bases numbered 7, after V lost 11 bases and J lost 0 bases. The CDR3 DNA sequence: TGTGCCGCAGGCGGCGGGGGGAGCACAGATACGCAGTATTTT. This encodes CAAGGGGSTDTQYF.

The chain links TRBV27 to TRBJ2-1; maybe TRBD1 (5 bases). Trimming removed 2 bases at V and 8 bases at J, with 13 bases between. Germline CDR1 and CDR2: MNHEY and SMNVEV (reference sequence). The CDR3 extends over 14 amino acids. The CDR3 loop is CASSLMQGNHEQFF. The CDR3 nucleotides are TGTGCCAGCAGTTTAATGCAGGGTAACCATGAGCAGTTCTTC.

In its sample, this clone was seen once. The gene calls are TRBV5-1 and TRBJ2-5; D gene uncertain. Germline CDR1 reads SGHRS; CDR2 reads YFSETQ. The V end lost 2 bases, the J end lost 5 bases, and 4 bases lay between the germline ends. This CDR3 contains 11 residues. CDR3 sequence (DNA): TGCGCCAGCAGCTTCTCGGAGACCCAGTACTTC. It translates to CASSFSETQYF.

This chain connects TRBV2 to TRBJ2-2, with D perhaps TRBD2 (5 bases). V was clipped by 6 bases and J by 3 bases, with 11 bases between them. This CDR3 region has 14 residues. Per the germline V gene, CDR1 is SNHLY and CDR2 is FYNNEI. The CDR3 spells CASRADAYTGELFF. In DNA, the CDR3 is TGTGCCAGCAGAGCGGACGCCTACACCGGGGAGCTGTTTTTT.

CDR3 nucleotide sequence: TGTGCCAGCAGCTACCCCGAGGACAGGGCAAATTACGAGCAGTACTTC. Protein sequence: CASSYPEDRANYEQYF. The chain recombines TRBV6-6 with TRBJ2-7; 8 bases fit TRBD1. The trim removed 6 bases at V and 4 bases at J, leaving 14 bases unmatched. Germline CDR1 MNHNY, CDR2 SVGAGI (reference sequence). This CDR3 contains 16 residues.

The chain joins TRBV7-3 to TRBJ2-5, with 9 bases matching TRBD2. Germline V gene sequence: CDR1 SGHTA, CDR2 FQGTGA. V lost 8 bases, J lost 5 bases, and 9 bases stayed unmatched. The CDR3 runs to 14 residues. CDR3 nucleotides: TGTGCCAGCTCCCAGGCGGGGGGGAGGGAGACCCAGTACTTC. As protein: CASSQAGGRETQYF.

J is TRBJ2-7 and V is TRBV18, with D possibly matching TRBD2 (6 bases). V lost 3 bases to trimming and J lost 4 bases, with 19 bases between them. CDR1 is KGHSH, CDR2 LQKENI, per germline. The CDR3 contains 16 residues. CDR3 sequence: CASSPPTSIGRYEQYF. CDR3 in DNA: TGTGCCAGCTCACCGCCTACTAGCATAGGACGGTACGAGCAGTACTTC.

This clone was observed once. The chain has TRBV18 and TRBJ2-5; no reliable D call. The CDR3 sequence is 13 residues long. V was clipped by 4 bases and J by 2 bases, with 8 bases between them. Germline V CDR1 and CDR2: KGHSH, LQKENI. CDR3 sequence (DNA): TGTGCCAGCTCACTTTTACTTCAAGAGACCCAGTACTTC. Protein: CASSLLLQETQYF.

This clone was observed a few times. The chain links TRBV30 to TRBJ2-5; TRBD2 matches at 14 bases. The germline gives CDR1 GTSNPN, CDR2 SVGIG (reference sequence). With 3 bases clipped from V and 4 bases from J, the junction kept 4 bases outside the gene matches. The CDR3 spans 15 residues. The CDR3 coding sequence is TGTGCCTGGAGGACTAGCGGGGGGGCTGGAGAGACCCAGTACTTC. Its translation is CAWRTSGGAGETQYF.

The V call is TRBV18, the J call TRBJ1-1; D gene uncertain. CDR1 KGHSH and CDR2 LQKENI come from the germline V gene. The CDR3 runs to 14 residues. Between the trimmed V and J ends, which lost 8 bases and 0 bases, there was a span of 13 bases. CDR3 sequence: CASRERSLNTEAFF. The DNA of the CDR3 is TGTGCCAGCCGGGAACGGTCTTTGAACACTGAAGCTTTCTTT.

This clone was counted a few times. The chain is built from TRBV27 and TRBJ2-3, with 8 bases identical to TRBD1. CDR1 and CDR2 from the germline V gene are MNHEY and SMNVEV (reference sequence). CDR3 length: 14 amino acids. Trimming took 8 bases from V and 6 from J; bases not matched to a gene: 10. CDR3 loop: CASATGTGGDTQYF. The CDR3 region has the DNA TGTGCCAGCGCTACCGGGACAGGAGGGGATACGCAGTATTTT.

The chain links TRBV2 to TRBJ2-3, with TRBD2 matching 7 bases. CDR1 is SNHLY, CDR2 FYNNEI, per germline. This CDR3 comprises 14 residues. Trimming cost V 4 bases and J 2 bases; bases outside gene matches: 3. CDR3 region: CASSGGGVTDTQYF. CDR3 nucleotides: TGTGCCAGCAGTGGGGGGGGAGTCACAGATACGCAGTATTTT. The complete variable domain, with remaining parts taken from reference TRBV2 and TRBJ2-3, reads EPEVTQTPSHQVTQMGQEVILRCVPISNHLYFYWYRQILGQKVEFLVSFYNNEISEKSEIFDDQFSVERPDGSNFTLKIRSTKLEDSAMYFCASSGGGVTDTQYFGPGTRLTVL.

This sequence joins TRBV9 and TRBJ1-2, with D unclear. Germline values: CDR1 SGDLS, CDR2 YYNGEE. Trimming cost V 3 bases and J 14 bases, with 23 bases left between them. CDR3 length: 14 amino acids. CDR3 residues: CASSGTGSPFVRTF. The CDR3 nucleotides are TGTGCCAGCAGCGGCACCGGGAGCCCTTTCGTCAGGACCTTC.

The chain combines TRBV27 with TRBJ2-1; 10 positions agree with TRBD2. Losses at the gene ends were 5 bases for V and 5 bases for J; bases not matched to a gene: 9. The CDR3 has 16 residues. The germline V gene has CDR1 MNHEY and CDR2 SMNVEV (reference sequence). The CDR3 is CASSPGWLAGDNEQFF. The CDR3 DNA reads as TGTGCCAGCAGTCCCGGTTGGCTAGCGGGGGACAATGAGCAGTTCTTC.

The V and J genes are TRBV18 and TRBJ1-2, with a possible D match to TRBD1 (6 bases). Between the trimmed V and J ends, which lost 1 base and 3 bases, there was a span of 12 bases. Germline CDR1 reads KGHSH; CDR2 reads LQKENI. The CDR3 runs to 15 residues. The CDR3 reads CASSPLGGEDYGYTF. DNA of the CDR3: TGTGCCAGCTCACCACTAGGGGGAGAGGACTATGGCTACACCTTC.

The chain carries TRBV6-1 and TRBJ1-6, with unresolved D. The germline V and J ends were trimmed by 1 base and 3 bases, with 4 bases remaining between them. CDR1 is MNHNS and CDR2 is SASEGT in the germline V gene. This CDR3 is built from 14 residues. The CDR3 spells CASSEELYNSPLHF. In DNA, the CDR3 is TGTGCCAGCAGTGAAGAGCTCTATAATTCACCCCTCCACTTT.

This clone was seen just once. The chain employs TRBV19 and TRBJ1-6; D might be TRBD1 (6 bases). The CDR3 contains 13 residues. CDR1 and CDR2 from the germline V gene are LNHDA and SQIVND (reference sequence). V lost 7 bases and J lost 8, with 12 bases in between. CDR3 DNA sequence: TGTGCCAGTAAAGGGGGAGGGGATTCACCCCTCCACTTT. Translating gives CASKGGGDSPLHF. Filled out from reference TRBV19 and TRBJ1-6, the complete variable domain reads DGGITQSPKYLFRKEGQNVTLSCEQNLNHDAMYWYRQDPGQGLRLIYYSQIVNDFQKGDIAEGYSVSREKKESFPLTVTSAQKNPTAFYLCASKGGGDSPLHFGNGTRLTVT.

This chain links TRBV27 with TRBJ1-3; 9 bases map to TRBD1. V was clipped by 5 bases and J by 6 bases; unmatched bases: 11. CDR1 is MNHEY, CDR2 SMNVEV, per germline (reference sequence). The CDR3 extends over 16 amino acids. The CDR3 is CASSPPGDRVENTIYF. CDR3 bases: TGTGCCAGCAGTCCTCCGGGGGACAGGGTGGAAAACACCATATATTTT.

This chain joins TRBV5-6 and TRBJ1-2; no reliable D call. Trimming cost V 4 bases and J 8 bases, with 15 bases left between them. This CDR3 contains 13 residues. CDR1 is SGHDT and CDR2 is YYEEEE in the germline V gene. The CDR3 DNA reads TGTGCCAGCAGCCCCCCTCGGGTTGGAGGCTACACCTTC. Protein product: CASSPPRVGGYTF. Looking up the rest from reference TRBV5-6 and TRBJ1-2 gives the full variable domain: DAGVTQSPTHLIKTRGQQVTLRCSPKSGHDTVSWYQQALGQGPQFIFQYYEEEERQRGNFPDRFSGHQFPNYSSELNVNALLLGDSALYLCASSPPRVGGYTFGSGTRLTVV.

CDR3 protein: CASSEQDQPQHF. The CDR3 coding sequence is TGTGCCAGCAGTGAACAGGATCAGCCCCAGCATTTT. The chain has TRBV6-5 and TRBJ1-5; possible D gene TRBD1, 5 bases. Trimming removed 5 bases from V and 5 bases from J, with 7 bases in between. Germline V CDR1 and CDR2: MNHEY, SVGAGI. There are 12 residues in the CDR3.

This clone appeared a few times. The rearrangement links TRBV6-6 to TRBJ2-6, with D possibly matching TRBD1 (6 bases). Germline V CDR1 and CDR2: MNHNY, SVGAGI (reference sequence). There are 16 residues in the CDR3. V dropped 6 bases and J dropped 0 bases, with 12 bases sitting between them. CDR3 DNA: TGTGCCAGCAGCCCAAACAGGGACTCTGGGGCCAACGTCCTGACTTTC. It is translated as CASSPNRDSGANVLTF.

The chain couples TRBV6-5 to TRBJ1-4; TRBD1 might be the D (5 bases). There are 13 residues in the CDR3. V was shortened by 7 bases and J by 5 bases, with 11 bases between the two germline ends. Germline CDR1 is MNHEY and CDR2 is SVGAGI. CDR3 loop: CASNRNRNEKLFF. The DNA of the CDR3 is TGTGCCAGCAACAGGAACCGAAATGAAAAACTGTTTTTT.

The chain recombines TRBV11-2 with TRBJ2-5; weak D call: TRBD1 (6 bases). The germline gives CDR1 SGHAT, CDR2 FQNNGV. The ends were cut back, 3 bases at V and 5 bases at J, with 19 bases in the middle. The CDR3 has 16 amino acids. The CDR3 loop is CASSFYSRAGVETQYF. CDR3 DNA sequence: TGTGCCAGCAGCTTTTATTCCCGGGCAGGGGTTGAGACCCAGTACTTC. Drawing the rest from reference TRBV11-2 and TRBJ2-5, the complete variable domain is EAGVAQSPRYKIIEKRQSVAFWCNPISGHATLYWYQQILGQGPKLLIQFQNNGVVDDSQLPKDRFSAERLKGVDSTLKIQPAKLEDSAVYLCASSFYSRAGVETQYFGPGTRLLVL.

The V and J genes are TRBV10-1 and TRBJ2-3; D is possibly TRBD1 (6 bases). Trimming left V 2 bases short and J 14 bases short, with 14 bases between. Per germline, CDR1 WNHNN and CDR2 SYGVQD (reference sequence). The CDR3 runs to 12 residues. Written as DNA, the CDR3 is TGCGCCAGCAGTGAGGGACAGACTATGCTGTATTTT. Protein sequence: CASSEGQTMLYF.

This clone was counted only a few times. Compared with germline, one end of the junction differs, possibly owing to a read error. The rearrangement joins TRBV7-2 to TRBJ2-1; tentative D call: TRBD1 (5 bases). Germline values: CDR1 SGHTA, CDR2 FQGNSA. The CDR3 contains 13 residues. In DNA form, the CDR3 reads TGTGCCAGCAGCTTAACTACCAGGGTTGAGGAGTTCTTC. It encodes CASSLTTRVEEFF. Using reference TRBV7-2 and TRBJ2-1 for the parts outside the CDR3, the full variable domain is GAGVSQSPSNKVTEKGKDVELRCDPISGHTALYWYRQSLGQGLEFLIYFQGNSAPDKSGLPSDRFSAERTGGSVSTLTIQRTQQEDSAVYLCASSLTTRVEEFFGPGTRLTVL.

The chain carries TRBV7-2 and TRBJ2-5; the D gene is possibly TRBD2 (6 bases). The CDR3 extends over 12 amino acids. V was clipped by 8 bases and J by 4 bases, with 11 bases between them. CDR1 SGHTA and CDR2 FQGNSA come from the germline V gene. In DNA form, the CDR3 reads TGTGCCAGCGGGAGGACTTTAGAGACCCAGTACTTC. This sequence encodes CASGRTLETQYF.

The J gene is TRBJ2-3, the V gene TRBV7-2; maybe TRBD1 (5 bases). The germline V and J ends were trimmed by 2 bases and 2 bases, with 17 bases remaining between them. This CDR3 spans 17 amino acids. Germline-derived CDR1 and CDR2 are SGHTA and FQGNSA. CDR3 residues: CASSLSPGSTSTDTQYF. DNA of the CDR3: TGTGCCAGCAGCTTAAGCCCAGGGTCTACGTCCACAGATACGCAGTATTTT.

The chain uses TRBV4-1 and TRBJ2-3, with 8 bases identical to TRBD2. V lost 4 bases, J lost 6 bases, and 9 bases stayed unmatched. The CDR3 covers 15 residues. The germline V gene encodes CDR1 MGHRA and CDR2 YSYEKL. The CDR3 protein is CASSPAPGGRDTQYF. CDR3 bases: TGCGCCAGCAGCCCGGCCCCGGGGGGGAGGGATACGCAGTATTTT.

V gene TRBV27 combines with J gene TRBJ1-2; D is ambiguous. The germline V and J ends were trimmed by 6 bases and 7 bases, with 6 bases remaining between them. The germline CDR1 and CDR2 sequences are MNHEY and SMNVEV (reference sequence). This CDR3 is built from 10 residues. Here the CDR3 reads CASRRGGYTF. In DNA, the CDR3 is TGTGCCAGCAGGCGGGGTGGCTACACCTTC.

The chain recombines TRBV27 with TRBJ2-7; D may be TRBD1 (5 bases). From germline, CDR1 is MNHEY and CDR2 SMNVEV (reference sequence). Trimming stripped 6 bases from V and 4 bases from J, with 10 bases between. The CDR3 loop spans 12 amino acids. The CDR3: CASRTGSYEQYF. DNA for the CDR3: TGTGCCAGCAGAACAGGATCTTACGAGCAGTACTTC.

The chain uses TRBV15 and TRBJ2-1; 9 bases match TRBD2. The germline CDR1 and CDR2 sequences are LNHNV and YYDKDF (reference sequence). This CDR3 region has 15 residues. Germline trimming cut 1 base from V and 7 bases from J; bases unmatched to any gene: 5. The CDR3 loop reads CATSRGGGASNEQFF. Here the CDR3 DNA reads TGTGCCACCAGCAGAGGCGGGGGGGCATCAAATGAGCAGTTCTTC. The full variable domain, completed using reference TRBV15 and TRBJ2-1, is DAMVIQNPRYQVTQFGKPVTLSCSQTLNHNVMYWYQQKSSQAPKLLFHYYDKDFNNEADTPDNFQSRRPNTSFCFLDIRSPGLGDTAMYLCATSRGGGASNEQFFGPGTRLTVL.